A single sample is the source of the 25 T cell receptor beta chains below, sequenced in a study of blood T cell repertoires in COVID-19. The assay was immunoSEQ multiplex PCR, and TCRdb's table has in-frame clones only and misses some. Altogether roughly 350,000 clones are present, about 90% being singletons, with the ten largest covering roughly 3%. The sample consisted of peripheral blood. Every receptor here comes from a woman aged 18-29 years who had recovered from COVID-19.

CDR3 sequence (DNA): TGTGCCAGCAGCCTAGGCGTATATGAGCAGTTCTTC. Protein product: CASSLGVYEQFF. The chain carries TRBV7-2 and TRBJ2-1, with D unclear. Germline loops: CDR1 SGHTA, CDR2 FQGNSA. This CDR3 region has 12 residues. V was trimmed by 5 bases and J by 8 bases, leaving 10 bases between them. The full variable domain, completed using reference TRBV7-2 and TRBJ2-1, is GAGVSQSPSNKVTEKGKDVELRCDPISGHTALYWYRQSLGQGLEFLIYFQGNSAPDKSGLPSDRFSAERTGGSVSTLTIQRTQQEDSAVYLCASSLGVYEQFFGPGTRLTVL.

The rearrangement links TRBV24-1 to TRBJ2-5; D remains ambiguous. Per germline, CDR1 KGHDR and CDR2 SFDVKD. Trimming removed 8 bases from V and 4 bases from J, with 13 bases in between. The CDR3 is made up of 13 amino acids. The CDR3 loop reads CATTSGELETQYF. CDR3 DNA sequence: TGTGCCACCACCTCCGGAGAACTAGAGACCCAGTACTTC.

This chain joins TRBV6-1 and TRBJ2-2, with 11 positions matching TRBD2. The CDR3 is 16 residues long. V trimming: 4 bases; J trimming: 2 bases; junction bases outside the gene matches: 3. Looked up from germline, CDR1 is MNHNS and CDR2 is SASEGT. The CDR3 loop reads CASSARLAGNTGELFF. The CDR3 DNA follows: TGTGCCAGCAGTGCCCGACTAGCGGGAAACACCGGGGAGCTGTTTTTT.

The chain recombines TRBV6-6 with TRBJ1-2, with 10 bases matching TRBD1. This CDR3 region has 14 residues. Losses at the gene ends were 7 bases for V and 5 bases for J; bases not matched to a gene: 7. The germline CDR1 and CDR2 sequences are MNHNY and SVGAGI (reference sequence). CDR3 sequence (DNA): TGTGCCAGCATTCTTGGACAGGGGGTATATGGCTACACCTTC. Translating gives CASILGQGVYGYTF.

The CDR3 sequence: CSASPLAGALTNTGELFF. As DNA, the CDR3 is TGCAGTGCTAGTCCCCTAGCGGGGGCCTTAACGAACACCGGGGAGCTGTTTTTT. V usage is TRBV20-1 and J usage is TRBJ2-2; 10 bases map to TRBD2. The length of the CDR3 is 18 residues. Germline CDR1 and CDR2: DFQATT and SNEGSKA (reference sequence). The V gene end was trimmed by 3 bases and the J gene end by 0 bases; junction bases not matched to a gene: 10.

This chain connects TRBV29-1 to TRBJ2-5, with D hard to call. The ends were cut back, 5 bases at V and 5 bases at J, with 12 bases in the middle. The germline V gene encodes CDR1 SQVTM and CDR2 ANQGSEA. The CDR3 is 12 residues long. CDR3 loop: CSVLRPGETQYF. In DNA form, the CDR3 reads TGCAGCGTTCTCAGACCCGGGGAGACCCAGTACTTC.

Here the CDR3 reads CASSEADRGVNQPQHF. Written as DNA, the CDR3 is TGTGCCAGCAGCGAGGCGGACAGGGGGGTAAATCAGCCCCAGCATTTT. V gene TRBV5-6 combines with J gene TRBJ1-5; 10 nucleotides match TRBD1. Germline V CDR1 and CDR2: SGHDT, YYEEEE. The V gene end was trimmed by 4 bases and the J gene end by 4 bases; junction bases not matched to a gene: 8. This CDR3 contains 16 residues.

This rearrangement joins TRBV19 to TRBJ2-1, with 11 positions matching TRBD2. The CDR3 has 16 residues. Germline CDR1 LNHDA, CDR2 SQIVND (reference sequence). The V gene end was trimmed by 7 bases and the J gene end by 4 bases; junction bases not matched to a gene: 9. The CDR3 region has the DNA TGTGCCAGTAAGACTAGCGGGATGGGGGGGTACAATGAGCAGTTCTTC. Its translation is CASKTSGMGGYNEQFF.

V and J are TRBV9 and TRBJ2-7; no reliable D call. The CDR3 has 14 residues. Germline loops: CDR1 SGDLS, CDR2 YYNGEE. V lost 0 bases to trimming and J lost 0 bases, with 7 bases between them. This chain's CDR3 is CASSVGADSYEQYV. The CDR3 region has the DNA TGTGCCAGCAGCGTAGGGGCCGACTCCTACGAGCAGTACGTC.

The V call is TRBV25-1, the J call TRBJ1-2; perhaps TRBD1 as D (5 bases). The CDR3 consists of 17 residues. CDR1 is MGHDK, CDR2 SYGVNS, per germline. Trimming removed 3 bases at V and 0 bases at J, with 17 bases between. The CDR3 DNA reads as TGTGCCAGCAGTGAGGGGGAGGCAGCGCCTCCTAACTATGGCTACACCTTC. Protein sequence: CASSEGEAAPPNYGYTF.

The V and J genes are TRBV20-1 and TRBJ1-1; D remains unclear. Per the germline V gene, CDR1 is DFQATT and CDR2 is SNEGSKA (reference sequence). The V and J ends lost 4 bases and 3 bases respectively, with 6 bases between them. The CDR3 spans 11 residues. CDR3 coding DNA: TGCAGTGCTATCATAGACACTGAAGCTTTCTTT. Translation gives CSAIIDTEAFF.

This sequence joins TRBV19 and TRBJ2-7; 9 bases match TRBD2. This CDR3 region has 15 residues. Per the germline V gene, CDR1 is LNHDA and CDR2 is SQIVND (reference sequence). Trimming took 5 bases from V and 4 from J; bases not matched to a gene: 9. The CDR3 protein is CASSSSGTSGYEQYV. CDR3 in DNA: TGTGCCAGTAGTTCTAGCGGGACTTCGGGTTACGAGCAGTACGTC.

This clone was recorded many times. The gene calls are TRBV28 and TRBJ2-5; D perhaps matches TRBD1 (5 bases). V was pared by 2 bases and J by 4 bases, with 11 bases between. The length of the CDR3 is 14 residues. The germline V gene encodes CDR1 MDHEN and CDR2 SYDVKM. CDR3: CASSLAGSGETQYF. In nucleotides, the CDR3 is TGTGCCAGCAGTTTAGCAGGGTCCGGAGAGACCCAGTACTTC. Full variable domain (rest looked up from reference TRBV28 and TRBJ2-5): DVKVTQSSRYLVKRTGEKVFLECVQDMDHENMFWYRQDPGLGLRLIYFSYDVKMKEKGDIPEGYSVSREKKERFSLILESASTNQTSMYLCASSLAGSGETQYFGPGTRLLVL.

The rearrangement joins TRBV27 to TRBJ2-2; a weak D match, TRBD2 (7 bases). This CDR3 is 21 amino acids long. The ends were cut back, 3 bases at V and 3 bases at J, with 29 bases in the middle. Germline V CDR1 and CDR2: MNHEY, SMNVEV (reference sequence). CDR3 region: CASSLYVAGRGGFSDTGELFF. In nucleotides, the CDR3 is TGTGCCAGCAGTTTGTATGTTGCGGGAAGGGGGGGATTCTCGGACACCGGGGAGCTGTTTTTT.

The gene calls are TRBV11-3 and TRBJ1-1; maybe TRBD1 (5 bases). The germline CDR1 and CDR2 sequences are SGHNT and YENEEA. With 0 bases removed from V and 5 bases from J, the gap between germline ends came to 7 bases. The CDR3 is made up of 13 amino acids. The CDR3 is CASSLEKGTEAFF. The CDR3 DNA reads TGTGCCAGCAGCTTAGAAAAGGGGACTGAAGCTTTCTTT.

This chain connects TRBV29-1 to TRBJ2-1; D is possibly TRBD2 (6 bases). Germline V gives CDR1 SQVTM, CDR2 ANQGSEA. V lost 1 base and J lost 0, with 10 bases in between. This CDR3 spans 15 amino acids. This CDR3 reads CSVEASGYSYNEQFF. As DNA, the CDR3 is TGCAGCGTTGAAGCCAGCGGGTACTCCTACAATGAGCAGTTCTTC.

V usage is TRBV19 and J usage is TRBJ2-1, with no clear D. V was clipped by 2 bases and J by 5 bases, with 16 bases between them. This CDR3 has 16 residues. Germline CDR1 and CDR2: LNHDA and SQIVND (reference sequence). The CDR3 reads CASSISRLISNNEQFF. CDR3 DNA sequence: TGTGCCAGTAGTATATCCCGACTGATATCGAACAATGAGCAGTTCTTC.

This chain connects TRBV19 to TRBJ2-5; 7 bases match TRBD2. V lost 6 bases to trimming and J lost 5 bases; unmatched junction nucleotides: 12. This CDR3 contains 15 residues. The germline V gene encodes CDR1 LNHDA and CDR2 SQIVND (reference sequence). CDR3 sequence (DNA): TGTGCCAGTAGAAGCGGGGTCCACGCAGTGGAGACCCAGTACTTC. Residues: CASRSGVHAVETQYF.

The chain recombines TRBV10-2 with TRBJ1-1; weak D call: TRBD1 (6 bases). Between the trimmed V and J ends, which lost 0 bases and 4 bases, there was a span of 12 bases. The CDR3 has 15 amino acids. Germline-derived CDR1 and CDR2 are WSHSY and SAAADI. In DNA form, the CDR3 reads TGCGCCAGCAGTGAGTCGGGGGGGCTGTTCACTGAAGCTTTCTTT. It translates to CASSESGGLFTEAFF.

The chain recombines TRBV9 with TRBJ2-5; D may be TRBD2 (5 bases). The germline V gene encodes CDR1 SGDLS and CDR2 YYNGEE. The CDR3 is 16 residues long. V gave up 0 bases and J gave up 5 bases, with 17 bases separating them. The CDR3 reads CASSVEGGSPGETQYF. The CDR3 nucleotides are TGTGCCAGCAGCGTAGAGGGCGGCTCCCCGGGGGAGACCCAGTACTTC.

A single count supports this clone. As DNA, the CDR3 is TGTGCCAGCATACGCCGGGACTCGTACAATGAGCAGTTCTTC. It translates to CASIRRDSYNEQFF. The chain has TRBV11-2 and TRBJ2-1; D is possibly TRBD2 (6 bases). V shed 7 bases and J shed 4 bases, with 14 bases lying between them. Germline V gene sequence: CDR1 SGHAT, CDR2 FQNNGV. There are 14 residues in the CDR3.

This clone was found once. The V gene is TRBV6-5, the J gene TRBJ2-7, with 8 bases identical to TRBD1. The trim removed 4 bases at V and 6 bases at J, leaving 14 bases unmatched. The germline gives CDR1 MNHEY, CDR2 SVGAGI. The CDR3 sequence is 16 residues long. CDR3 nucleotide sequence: TGTGCCAGCAGTTTTTCGCCGGGACAGGAGACGGGCGAGCAGTACGTC. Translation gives CASSFSPGQETGEQYV.

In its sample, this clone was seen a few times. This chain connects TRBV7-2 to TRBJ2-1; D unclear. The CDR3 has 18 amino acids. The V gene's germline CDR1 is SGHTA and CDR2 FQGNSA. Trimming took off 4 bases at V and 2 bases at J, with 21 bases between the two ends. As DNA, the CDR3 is TGTGCCAGCAGCTACCGGGTCCCACTAAGCGAGACCTACAATGAGCAGTTCTTC. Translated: CASSYRVPLSETYNEQFF.

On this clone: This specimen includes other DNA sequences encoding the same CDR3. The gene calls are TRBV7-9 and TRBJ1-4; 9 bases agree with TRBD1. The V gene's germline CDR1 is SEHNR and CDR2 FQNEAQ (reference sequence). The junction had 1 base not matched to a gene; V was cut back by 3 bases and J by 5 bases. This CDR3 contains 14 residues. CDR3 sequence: CASSLGTGNEKLFF. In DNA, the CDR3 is TGTGCCAGCAGCTTGGGGACAGGGAATGAAAAACTGTTTTTT.

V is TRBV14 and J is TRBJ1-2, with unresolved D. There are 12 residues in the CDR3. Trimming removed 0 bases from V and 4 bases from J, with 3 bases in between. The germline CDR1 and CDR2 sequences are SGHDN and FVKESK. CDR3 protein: CASSQDLYGYTF. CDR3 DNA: TGTGCCAGCAGCCAAGATCTCTATGGCTACACCTTC.